Below, one T cell receptor beta chain is given with its context. Antigen specificity is unknown. This sample stems from a study of T cells in Graves' hyperthyroidism and ophthalmopathy. General observations from the study: Classification by a 13 V-J model distinguished ophthalmopathy from stable hyperthyroidism.

This CDR3 has 15 amino acids. V was pared by 6 bases and J by 2 bases, with 16 bases between. Germline V gene data show CDR1 as SNHLY and CDR2 as FYNNEI. RNA transcripts yielded amplified TCR beta CDR3 regions. TCR CDR3 underwent first-round RT-PCR with the HTBI primer set. Each CDR3 protein is one row after TCRdb ran MiXCR on the multiplex PCR reads. This table has about 580,000 distinct CDR3 sequences, around 46% appearing once. The TCR sequence derives from a woman aged 18-29 years with Graves' hyperthyroidism. The chain links TRBV2 to TRBJ1-2, with D unresolved. Sequencing used peripheral blood or thyroid tissue (not recorded which). CDR3 region: CASRLLETRNYGYTF. As DNA, the CDR3 is TGTGCCAGCAGGTTATTGGAAACACGGAACTATGGCTACACCTTC.